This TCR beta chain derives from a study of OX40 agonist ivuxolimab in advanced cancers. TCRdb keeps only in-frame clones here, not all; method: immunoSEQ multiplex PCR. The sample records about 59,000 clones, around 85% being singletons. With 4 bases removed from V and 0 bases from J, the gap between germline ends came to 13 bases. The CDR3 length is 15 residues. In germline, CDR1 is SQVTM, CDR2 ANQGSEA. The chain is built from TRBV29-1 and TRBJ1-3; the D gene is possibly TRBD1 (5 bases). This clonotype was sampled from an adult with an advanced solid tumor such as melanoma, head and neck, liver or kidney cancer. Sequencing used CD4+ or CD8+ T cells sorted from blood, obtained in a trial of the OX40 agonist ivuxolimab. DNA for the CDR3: TGCAGCGTTGGGGACGGTGCTTTCTCTGGAAACACCATATATTTT. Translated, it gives CSVGDGAFSGNTIYF.